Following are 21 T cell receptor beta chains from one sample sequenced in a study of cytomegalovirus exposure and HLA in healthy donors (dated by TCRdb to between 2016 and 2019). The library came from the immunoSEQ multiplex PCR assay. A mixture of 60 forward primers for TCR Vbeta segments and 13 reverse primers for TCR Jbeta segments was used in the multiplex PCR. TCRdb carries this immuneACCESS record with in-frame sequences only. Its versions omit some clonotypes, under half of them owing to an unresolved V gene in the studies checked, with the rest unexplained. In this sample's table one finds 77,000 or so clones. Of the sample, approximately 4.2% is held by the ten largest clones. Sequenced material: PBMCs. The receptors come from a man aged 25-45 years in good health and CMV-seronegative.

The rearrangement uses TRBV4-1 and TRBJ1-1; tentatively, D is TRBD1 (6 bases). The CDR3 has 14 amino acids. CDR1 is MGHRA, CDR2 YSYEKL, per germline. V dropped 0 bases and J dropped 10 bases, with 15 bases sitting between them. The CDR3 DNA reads TGCGCCAGCAGCCAAGAGGGACACCTGGTAGGAGCTTTCTTT. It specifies CASSQEGHLVGAFF.

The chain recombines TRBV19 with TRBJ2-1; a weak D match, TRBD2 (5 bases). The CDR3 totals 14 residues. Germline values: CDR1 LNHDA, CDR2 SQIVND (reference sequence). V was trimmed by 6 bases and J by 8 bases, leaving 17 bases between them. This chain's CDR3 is CASSRLALSDEQFF. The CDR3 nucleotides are TGTGCCAGTAGCAGGCTAGCTCTGTCGGATGAGCAGTTCTTC.

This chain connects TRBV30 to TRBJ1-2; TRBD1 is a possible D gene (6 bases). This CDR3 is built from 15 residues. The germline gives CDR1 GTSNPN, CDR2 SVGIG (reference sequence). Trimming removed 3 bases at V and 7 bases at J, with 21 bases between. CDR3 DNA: TGTGCCTGGAGACTCTGGACAGCCCCGTTGAGTGGCTACACCTTC. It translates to CAWRLWTAPLSGYTF.

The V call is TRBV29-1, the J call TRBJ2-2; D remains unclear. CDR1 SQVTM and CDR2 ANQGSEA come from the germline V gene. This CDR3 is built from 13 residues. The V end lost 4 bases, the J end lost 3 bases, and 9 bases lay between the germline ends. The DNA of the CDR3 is TGCAGCGTTGGCCAGGTGTACACCGGGGAGCTGTTTTTT. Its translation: CSVGQVYTGELFF.

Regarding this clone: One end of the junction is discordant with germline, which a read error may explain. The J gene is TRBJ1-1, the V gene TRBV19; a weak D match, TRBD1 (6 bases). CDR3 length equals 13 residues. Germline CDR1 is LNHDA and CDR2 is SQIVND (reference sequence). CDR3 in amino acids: CASGQGTGYEVFF. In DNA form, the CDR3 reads TGTGCCAGTGGGCAGGGGACCGGATATGAAGTTTTCTTT.

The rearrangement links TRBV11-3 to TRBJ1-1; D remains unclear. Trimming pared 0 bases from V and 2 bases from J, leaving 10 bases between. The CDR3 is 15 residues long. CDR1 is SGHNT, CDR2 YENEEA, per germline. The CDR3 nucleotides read TGTGCCAGCAGCTTAGATGGGCCATCCAACACTGAAGCTTTCTTT. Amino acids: CASSLDGPSNTEAFF.

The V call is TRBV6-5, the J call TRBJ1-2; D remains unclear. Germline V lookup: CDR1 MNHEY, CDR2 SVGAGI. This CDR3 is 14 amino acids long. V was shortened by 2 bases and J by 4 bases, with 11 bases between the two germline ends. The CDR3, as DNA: TGTGCCAGCAGTTACGGGGTAGAGGGCTATGGCTACACCTTC. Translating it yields CASSYGVEGYGYTF.

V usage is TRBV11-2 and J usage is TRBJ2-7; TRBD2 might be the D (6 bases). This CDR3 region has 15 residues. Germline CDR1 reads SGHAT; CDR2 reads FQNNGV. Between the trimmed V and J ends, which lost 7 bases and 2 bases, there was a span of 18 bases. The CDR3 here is CASTPRRGNTYEQYF. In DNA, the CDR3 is TGTGCCAGCACCCCACGGCGGGGCAATACCTACGAGCAGTACTTC.

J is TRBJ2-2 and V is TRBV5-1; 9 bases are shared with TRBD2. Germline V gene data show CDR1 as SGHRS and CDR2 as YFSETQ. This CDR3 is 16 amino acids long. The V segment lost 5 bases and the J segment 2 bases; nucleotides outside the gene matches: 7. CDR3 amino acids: CASRQAGGLNTGELFF. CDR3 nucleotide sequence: TGCGCCAGCAGACAAGCGGGGGGACTTAACACCGGGGAGCTGTTTTTT.

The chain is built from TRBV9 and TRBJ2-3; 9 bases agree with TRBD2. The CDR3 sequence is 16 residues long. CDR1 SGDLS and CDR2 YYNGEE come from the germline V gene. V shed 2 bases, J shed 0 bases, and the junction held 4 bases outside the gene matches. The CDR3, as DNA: TGTGCCAGCAGCGTGAGCCTAGCGGGGAGCACAGATACGCAGTATTTT. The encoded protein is CASSVSLAGSTDTQYF.

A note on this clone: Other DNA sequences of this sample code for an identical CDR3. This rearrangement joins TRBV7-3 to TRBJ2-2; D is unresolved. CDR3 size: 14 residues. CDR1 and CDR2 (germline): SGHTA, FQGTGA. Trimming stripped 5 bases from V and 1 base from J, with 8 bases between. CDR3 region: CASSPTGNTGELFF. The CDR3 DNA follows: TGTGCCAGCAGCCCGACGGGGAACACCGGGGAGCTGTTTTTT.

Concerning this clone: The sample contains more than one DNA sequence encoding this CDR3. The CDR3 sequence: CASSRTGATQETQYF. The CDR3 DNA follows: TGTGCCAGTTCTCGGACAGGAGCGACACAAGAGACCCAGTACTTC. The chain employs TRBV19 and TRBJ2-5; the match to TRBD1 covers 7 bases. Germline V gives CDR1 LNHDA, CDR2 SQIVND (reference sequence). The V segment lost 8 bases and the J segment 2 bases; nucleotides outside the gene matches: 11. This CDR3 has 15 amino acids.

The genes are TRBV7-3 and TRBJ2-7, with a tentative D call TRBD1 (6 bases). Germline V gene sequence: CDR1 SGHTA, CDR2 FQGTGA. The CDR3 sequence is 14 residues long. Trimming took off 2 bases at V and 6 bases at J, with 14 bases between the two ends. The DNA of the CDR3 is TGTGCCAGCAGCTTAGGCGCAGGGGCGGGCGAGCAGTACTTC. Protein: CASSLGAGAGEQYF.

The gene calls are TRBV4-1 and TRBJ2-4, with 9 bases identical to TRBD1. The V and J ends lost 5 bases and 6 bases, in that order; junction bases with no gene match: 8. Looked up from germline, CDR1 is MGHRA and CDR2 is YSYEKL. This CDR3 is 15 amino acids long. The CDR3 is CASSVQGALRNIQYF. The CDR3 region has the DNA TGCGCCAGCAGCGTACAGGGGGCGCTTAGAAACATTCAGTACTTC.

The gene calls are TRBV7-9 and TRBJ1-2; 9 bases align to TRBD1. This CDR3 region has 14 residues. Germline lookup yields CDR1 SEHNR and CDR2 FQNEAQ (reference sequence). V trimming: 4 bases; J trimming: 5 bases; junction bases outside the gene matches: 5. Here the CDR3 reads CASSSGQGEYGYTF. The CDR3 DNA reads TGTGCCAGCAGCTCGGGACAGGGAGAATATGGCTACACCTTC.

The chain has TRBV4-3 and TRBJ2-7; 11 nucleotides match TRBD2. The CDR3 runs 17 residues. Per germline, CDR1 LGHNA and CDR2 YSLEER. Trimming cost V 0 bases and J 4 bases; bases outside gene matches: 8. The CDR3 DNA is TGCGCCAGCAGCCAAGATGTTGCACTAGCGGGAGTGTACGAGCAGTACTTC. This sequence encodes CASSQDVALAGVYEQYF.

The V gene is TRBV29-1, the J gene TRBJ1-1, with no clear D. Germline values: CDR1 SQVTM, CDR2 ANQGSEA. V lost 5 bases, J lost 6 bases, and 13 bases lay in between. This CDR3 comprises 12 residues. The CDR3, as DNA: TGCAGCGTTCGCTCCCCCGGGGCTGAAGCTTTCTTT. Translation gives CSVRSPGAEAFF.

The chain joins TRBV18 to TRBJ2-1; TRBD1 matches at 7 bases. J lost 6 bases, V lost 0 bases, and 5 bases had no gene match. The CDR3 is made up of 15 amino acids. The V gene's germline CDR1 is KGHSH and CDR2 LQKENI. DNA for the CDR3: TGTGCCAGCTCACCACCGAGTCAGGGGGTCAATGAGCAGTTCTTC. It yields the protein CASSPPSQGVNEQFF.

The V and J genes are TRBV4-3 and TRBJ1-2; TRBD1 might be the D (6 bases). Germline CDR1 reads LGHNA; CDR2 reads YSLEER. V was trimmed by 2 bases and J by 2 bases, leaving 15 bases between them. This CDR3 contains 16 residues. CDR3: CASSQRRGQLNYGYTF. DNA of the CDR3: TGCGCCAGCAGCCAACGTCGAGGACAGTTGAACTATGGCTACACCTTC.

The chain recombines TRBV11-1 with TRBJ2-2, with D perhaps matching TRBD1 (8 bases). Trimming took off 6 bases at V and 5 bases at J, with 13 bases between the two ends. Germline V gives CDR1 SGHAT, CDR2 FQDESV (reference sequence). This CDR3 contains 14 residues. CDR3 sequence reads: CASSYRGGTGELFF. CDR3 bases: TGTGCCAGCAGTTACAGGGGGGGGACCGGGGAGCTGTTTTTT.

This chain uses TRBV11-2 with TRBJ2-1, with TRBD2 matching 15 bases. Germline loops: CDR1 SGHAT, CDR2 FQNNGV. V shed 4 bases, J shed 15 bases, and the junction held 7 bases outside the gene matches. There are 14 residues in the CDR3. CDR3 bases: TGTGCCAGCAGCTCCGGACTAGCGGGAGGGAAGCCGTTCTTC. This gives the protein CASSSGLAGGKPFF.